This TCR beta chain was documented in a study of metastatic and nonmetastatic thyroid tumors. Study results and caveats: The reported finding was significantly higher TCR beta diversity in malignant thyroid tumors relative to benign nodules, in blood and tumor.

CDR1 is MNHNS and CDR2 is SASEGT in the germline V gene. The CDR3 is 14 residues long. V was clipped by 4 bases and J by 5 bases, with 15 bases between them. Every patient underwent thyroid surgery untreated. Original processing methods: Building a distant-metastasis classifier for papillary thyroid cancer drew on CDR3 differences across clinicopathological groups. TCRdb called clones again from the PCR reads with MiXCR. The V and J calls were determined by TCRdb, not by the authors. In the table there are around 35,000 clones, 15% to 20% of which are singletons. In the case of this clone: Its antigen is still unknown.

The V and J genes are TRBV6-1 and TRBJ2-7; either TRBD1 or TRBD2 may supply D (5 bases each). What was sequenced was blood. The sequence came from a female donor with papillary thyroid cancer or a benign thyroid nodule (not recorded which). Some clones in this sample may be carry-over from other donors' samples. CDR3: CASSVEWGSHEQYF. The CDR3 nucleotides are TGTGCCAGCAGTGTTGAATGGGGGAGCCACGAGCAGTACTTC.